This paragraph covers one TCR beta chain sequence. Germline V CDR1 and CDR2: KGHDR, SFDVKD. V lost 5 bases, J lost 4 bases, and 13 bases lay in between. This CDR3 has 15 amino acids. These data are taken from a study of blood T cell repertoires in COVID-19. Study as a whole: Material from acute and convalescent COVID-19 was sourced from the United States, Italy and Spain. PBMCs, B-cell-depleted T cells, or T cells were the source of the cDNA or gDNA that made up the material.

Authors' analysis steps: Reference gene primer amplification in the assay estimated nucleated cell counts. Produced via immunoSEQ multiplex PCR; TCRdb's table is partial and in-frame only. Clonal size and the V and J genes are those of that table, whereas D and trimming came from the DNA. This sample has around 100,000 clones, with roughly 90% found just once. J is TRBJ2-2 and V is TRBV24-1; D unclear. Sequences were obtained from peripheral blood. This sequence was found in a man in his fifties with active COVID-19. CDR3 protein: CATSAANAFTGELFF. CDR3 bases: TGTGCCACCAGTGCAGCGAACGCCTTCACCGGGGAGCTGTTTTTT.